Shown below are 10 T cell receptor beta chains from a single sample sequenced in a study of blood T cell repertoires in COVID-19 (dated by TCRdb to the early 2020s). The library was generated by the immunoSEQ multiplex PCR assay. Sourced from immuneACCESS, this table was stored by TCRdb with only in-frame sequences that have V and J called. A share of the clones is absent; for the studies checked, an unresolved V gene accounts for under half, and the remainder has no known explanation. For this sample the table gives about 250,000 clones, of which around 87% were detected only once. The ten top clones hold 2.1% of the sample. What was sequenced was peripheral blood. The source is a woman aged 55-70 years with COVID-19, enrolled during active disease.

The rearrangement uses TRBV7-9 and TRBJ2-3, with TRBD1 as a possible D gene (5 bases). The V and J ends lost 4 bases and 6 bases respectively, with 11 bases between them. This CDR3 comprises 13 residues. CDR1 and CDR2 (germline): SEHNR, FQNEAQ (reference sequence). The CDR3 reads CASSSPQGDTQYF. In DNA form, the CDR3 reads TGTGCCAGCAGCTCCCCCCAGGGCGATACGCAGTATTTT.

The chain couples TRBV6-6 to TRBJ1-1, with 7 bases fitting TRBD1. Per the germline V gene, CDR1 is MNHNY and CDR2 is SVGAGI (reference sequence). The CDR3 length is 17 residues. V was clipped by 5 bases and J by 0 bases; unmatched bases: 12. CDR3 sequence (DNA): TGTGCCAGCAGTCGACCGACAGGGTGGGAAATGAACACTGAAGCTTTCTTT. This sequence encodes CASSRPTGWEMNTEAFF.

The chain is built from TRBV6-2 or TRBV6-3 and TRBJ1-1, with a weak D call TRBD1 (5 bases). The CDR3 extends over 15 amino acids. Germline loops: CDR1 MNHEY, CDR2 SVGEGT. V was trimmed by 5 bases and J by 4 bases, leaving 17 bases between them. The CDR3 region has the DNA TGTGCCAGCAGTGACCCTCGTGGGGGGAGCACTGAAGCTTTCTTT. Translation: CASSDPRGGSTEAFF.

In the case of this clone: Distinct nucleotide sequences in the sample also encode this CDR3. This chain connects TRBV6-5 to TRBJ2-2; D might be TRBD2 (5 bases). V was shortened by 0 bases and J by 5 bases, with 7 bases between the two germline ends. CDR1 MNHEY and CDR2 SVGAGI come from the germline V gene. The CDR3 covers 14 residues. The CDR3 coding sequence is TGTGCCAGCAGTTACTCCGAGGGTACCGGGGAGCTGTTTTTT. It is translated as CASSYSEGTGELFF.

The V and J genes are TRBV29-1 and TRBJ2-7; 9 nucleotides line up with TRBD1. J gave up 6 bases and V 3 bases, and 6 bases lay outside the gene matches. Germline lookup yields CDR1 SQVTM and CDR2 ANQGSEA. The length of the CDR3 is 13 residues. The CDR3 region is CSVEPTGGREQYF. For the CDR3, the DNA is TGCAGCGTTGAGCCAACAGGGGGCCGCGAGCAGTACTTC.

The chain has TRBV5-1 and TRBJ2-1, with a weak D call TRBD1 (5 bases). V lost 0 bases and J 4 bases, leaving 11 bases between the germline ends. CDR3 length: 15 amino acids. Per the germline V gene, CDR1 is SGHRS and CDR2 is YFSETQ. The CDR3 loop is CASSLVAGNYNEQFF. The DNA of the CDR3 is TGCGCCAGCAGCTTGGTGGCAGGGAATTACAATGAGCAGTTCTTC.

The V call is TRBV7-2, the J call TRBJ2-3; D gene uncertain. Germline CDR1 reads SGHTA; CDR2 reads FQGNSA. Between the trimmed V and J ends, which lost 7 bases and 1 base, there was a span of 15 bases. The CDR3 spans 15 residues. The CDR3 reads CASTSVQARTDTQYF. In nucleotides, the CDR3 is TGTGCCAGCACCTCTGTCCAGGCGCGCACAGATACGCAGTATTTT.

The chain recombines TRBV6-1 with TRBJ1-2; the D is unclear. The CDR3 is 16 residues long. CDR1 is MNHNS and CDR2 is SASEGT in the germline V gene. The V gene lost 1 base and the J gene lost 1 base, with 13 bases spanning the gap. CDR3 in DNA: TGTGCCAGCAGTGAAGTCCCCCGGGATATTAACTATGGCTACACCTTC. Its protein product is CASSEVPRDINYGYTF.

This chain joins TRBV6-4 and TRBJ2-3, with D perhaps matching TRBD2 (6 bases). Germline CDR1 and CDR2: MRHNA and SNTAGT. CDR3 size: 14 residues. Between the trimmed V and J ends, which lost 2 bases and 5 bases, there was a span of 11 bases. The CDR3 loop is CASSDPGEEDTQYF. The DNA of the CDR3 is TGTGCCAGCAGTGACCCGGGGGAAGAAGATACGCAGTATTTT.

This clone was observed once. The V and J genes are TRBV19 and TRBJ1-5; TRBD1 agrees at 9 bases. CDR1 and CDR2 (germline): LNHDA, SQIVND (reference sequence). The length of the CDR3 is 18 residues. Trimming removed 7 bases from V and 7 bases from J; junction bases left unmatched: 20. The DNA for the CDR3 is TGTGCCAGTACCATACAGGGGGCCGTCTTGGCACTTCGGCAGCCCCAGCATTTT. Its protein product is CASTIQGAVLALRQPQHF.